Presented here are 8 T cell receptor beta chains from one specimen sequenced in a study of T cells in Graves' hyperthyroidism and ophthalmopathy (dated by TCRdb to between 2019 and 2020). Preparation of the library involved multiplex PCR. Sequencing was carried out with an Illumina HiSeq 2000. The TCR beta CDR3 regions were amplified from RNA transcripts. A first-round RT-PCR of the TCR CDR3 used the HTBI primer set with the Qiagen OneStep RT-PCR kit. TCRdb handled the public reads itself, with Q25 trimming in fastp and clone calling in MiXCR, and kept productive beta chains. Each CDR3 protein appears once, grouped with its most common genes and DNA. Here the sample has around 340,000 distinct CDR3 sequences; 15% to 20% occur a single time. 15% to 17% of the sample belongs to the ten largest clones. The source material was blood. Receptors originate from a middle-aged woman with Graves' ophthalmopathy.

This clonotype was observed many times. The J gene is TRBJ1-2, the V gene TRBV25-1, with no clear D. CDR1 MGHDK and CDR2 SYGVNS come from the germline V gene. There are 11 residues in the CDR3. Trimming took off 10 bases at V and 8 bases at J, with 14 bases between the two ends. CDR3 in DNA: TGTGCCACCTTCCCGGGGAGCGGCTACACCTTC. Translated: CATFPGSGYTF.

Many counts were recorded for this clonotype. A much larger clone differs by one base, so this may be a read error. This chain uses TRBV6-1 with TRBJ1-1, with D possibly being TRBD1 (5 bases). Germline V gene sequence: CDR1 MNHNS, CDR2 SASEGT. The V gene lost 6 bases and the J gene lost 0 bases, with 8 bases spanning the gap. The CDR3 has 13 residues. DNA for the CDR3: TGTGCCAGCAGAAAGGGGTTGAACACTGAAGCTTTCTTT. Protein sequence: CASRKGLNTEAFF.

This clonotype was recorded at least ten times. The chain has TRBV12-3 or TRBV12-4 and TRBJ2-2; TRBD1 agrees at 8 bases. The J segment lost 7 bases and the V segment lost 6 bases, leaving 4 bases of the junction unmatched. The CDR3 runs to 13 residues. CDR3 loop: CASRTGGGGELFF. The CDR3 coding sequence is TGTGCCAGCAGAACAGGGGGTGGCGGGGAGCTGTTTTTT.

The rearrangement joins TRBV20-1 to TRBJ2-7; D remains ambiguous. CDR3 size: 14 residues. Trimming left V 1 base short and J 4 bases short, with 14 bases between. The germline gives CDR1 DFQATT, CDR2 SNEGSKA (reference sequence). This CDR3 reads CSARVGSEAYEQYF. DNA for the CDR3: TGCAGTGCTAGAGTGGGCAGCGAGGCGTACGAGCAGTACTTC.

This clonotype has a count of ten or more. This chain connects TRBV7-2 to TRBJ2-7; no clear D. Germline CDR1 is SGHTA and CDR2 is FQGNSA. The V gene lost 1 base and the J gene lost 0 bases, with 4 bases spanning the gap. This CDR3 spans 13 amino acids. The CDR3: CASSLGRSYEQYF. The DNA of the CDR3 is TGTGCCAGCAGCTTAGGCCGCTCCTACGAGCAGTACTTC. Looking up the rest from reference TRBV7-2 and TRBJ2-7 gives the full variable domain: GAGVSQSPSNKVTEKGKDVELRCDPISGHTALYWYRQSLGQGLEFLIYFQGNSAPDKSGLPSDRFSAERTGGSVSTLTIQRTQQEDSAVYLCASSLGRSYEQYFGPGTRLTVT.

Ten or more counts support this clonotype. V is TRBV7-2 and J is TRBJ2-2; D is ambiguous. This CDR3 spans 15 amino acids. Germline V CDR1 and CDR2: SGHTA, FQGNSA. Trimming shortened V by 0 bases and J by 4 bases, and 9 bases separated the two germline ends. CDR3 in amino acids: CASSLAVVATGELFF. CDR3 nucleotides: TGTGCCAGCAGCTTAGCGGTGGTAGCCACCGGGGAGCTGTTTTTT.

This clonotype was found many times. The rearrangement uses TRBV6-1 and TRBJ2-5, with 8 bases identical to TRBD1. CDR1 MNHNS and CDR2 SASEGT come from the germline V gene. The V segment lost 6 bases and the J segment 1 base; nucleotides outside the gene matches: 4. This CDR3 contains 14 residues. For the CDR3, the DNA is TGTGCCAGCAGGTCGACAGGGGTCCAAGAGACCCAGTACTTC. Translation gives CASRSTGVQETQYF.

The chain uses TRBV3-1 and TRBJ2-2; 7 bases are a match to TRBD2. After removal of 8 bases from V and 3 bases from J, the junction contained 6 bases not matched to a gene. CDR1 is LGHDT and CDR2 is YNNKEL in the germline V gene (reference sequence). The CDR3 extends over 14 amino acids. This CDR3 reads CASGGLVDTGELFF. DNA for the CDR3: TGTGCCAGCGGTGGACTAGTTGACACCGGGGAGCTGTTTTTT.